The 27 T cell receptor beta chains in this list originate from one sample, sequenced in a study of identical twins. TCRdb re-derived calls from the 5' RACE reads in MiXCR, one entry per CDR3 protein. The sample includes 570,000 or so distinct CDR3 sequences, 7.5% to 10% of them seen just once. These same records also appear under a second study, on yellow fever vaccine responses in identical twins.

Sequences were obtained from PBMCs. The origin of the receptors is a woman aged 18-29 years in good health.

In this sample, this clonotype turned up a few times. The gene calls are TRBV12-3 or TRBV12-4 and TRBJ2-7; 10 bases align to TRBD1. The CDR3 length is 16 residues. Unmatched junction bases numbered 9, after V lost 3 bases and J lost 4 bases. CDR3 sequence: CASSFGIPGQGYEQYF. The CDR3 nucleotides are TGTGCCAGCAGTTTTGGGATTCCGGGACAGGGGTACGAGCAGTACTTC.

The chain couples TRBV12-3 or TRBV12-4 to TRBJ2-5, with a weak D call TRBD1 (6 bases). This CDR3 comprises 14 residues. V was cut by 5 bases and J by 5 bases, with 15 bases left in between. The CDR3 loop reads CASSPEQGRETQYF. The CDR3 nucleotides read TGTGCCAGCAGTCCGGAACAGGGTAGGGAGACCCAGTACTTC.

CDR3 sequence reads: CSAAGTGPGELFF. The CDR3 coding sequence is TGCAGTGCGGCCGGGACAGGGCCCGGGGAGCTGTTTTTT. This chain joins TRBV20-1 and TRBJ2-2, with 9 nucleotides matching TRBD1. Germline loops: CDR1 DFQATT, CDR2 SNEGSKA (reference sequence). V trimming: 6 bases; J trimming: 6 bases; junction bases outside the gene matches: 5. The CDR3 consists of 13 residues.

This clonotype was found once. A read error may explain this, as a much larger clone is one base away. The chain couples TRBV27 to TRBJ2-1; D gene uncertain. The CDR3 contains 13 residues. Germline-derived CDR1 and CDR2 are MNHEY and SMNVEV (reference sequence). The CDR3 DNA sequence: TGTGCCAGCAGCGTGAGCTCCTACAATGAGCAGTCCTTC. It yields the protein CASSVSSYNEQSF.

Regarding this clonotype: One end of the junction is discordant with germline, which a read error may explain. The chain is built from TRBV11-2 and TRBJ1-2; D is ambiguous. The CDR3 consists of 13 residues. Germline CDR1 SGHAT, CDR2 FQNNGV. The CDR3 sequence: CASSFGTNYSYTF. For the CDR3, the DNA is TGTGCCAGCAGCTTCGGAACAAACTATAGCTACACCTTC.

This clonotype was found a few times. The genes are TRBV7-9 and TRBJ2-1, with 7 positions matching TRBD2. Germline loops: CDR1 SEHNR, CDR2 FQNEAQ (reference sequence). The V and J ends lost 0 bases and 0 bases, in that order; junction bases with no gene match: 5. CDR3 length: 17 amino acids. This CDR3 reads CASSLALGGSSYNEQFF. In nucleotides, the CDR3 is TGTGCCAGCAGCTTAGCGCTCGGGGGGAGCTCCTACAATGAGCAGTTCTTC.

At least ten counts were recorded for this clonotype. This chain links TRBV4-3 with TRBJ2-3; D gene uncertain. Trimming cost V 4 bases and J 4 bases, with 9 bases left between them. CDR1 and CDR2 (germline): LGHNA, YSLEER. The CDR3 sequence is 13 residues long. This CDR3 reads CASSLGWSDTQYF. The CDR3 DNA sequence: TGCGCCAGCAGCCTCGGATGGTCAGATACGCAGTATTTT.

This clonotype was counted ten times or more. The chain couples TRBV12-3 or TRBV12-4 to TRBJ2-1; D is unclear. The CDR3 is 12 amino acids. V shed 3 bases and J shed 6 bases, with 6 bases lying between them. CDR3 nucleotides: TGTGCCAGCAGTTTCGGCCCCAATGAGCAGTTCTTC. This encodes CASSFGPNEQFF.

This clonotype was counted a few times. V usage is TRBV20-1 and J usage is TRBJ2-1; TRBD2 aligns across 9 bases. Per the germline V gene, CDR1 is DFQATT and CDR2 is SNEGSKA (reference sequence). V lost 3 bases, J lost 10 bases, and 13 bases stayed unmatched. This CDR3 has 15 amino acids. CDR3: CSARAGGGPSGEQFF. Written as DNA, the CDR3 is TGCAGTGCTAGGGCGGGGGGGGGCCCTAGCGGGGAGCAGTTCTTC.

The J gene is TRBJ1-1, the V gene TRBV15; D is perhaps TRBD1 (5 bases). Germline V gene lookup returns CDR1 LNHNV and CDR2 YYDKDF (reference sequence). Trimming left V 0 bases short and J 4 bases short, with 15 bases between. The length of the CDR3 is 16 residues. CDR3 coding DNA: TGTGCCACCAGCAGAGATTTCCGGGGGTCTGCCACTGAAGCTTTCTTT. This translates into CATSRDFRGSATEAFF. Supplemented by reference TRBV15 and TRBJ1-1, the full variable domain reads DAMVIQNPRYQVTQFGKPVTLSCSQTLNHNVMYWYQQKSSQAPKLLFHYYDKDFNNEADTPDNFQSRRPNTSFCFLDIRSPGLGDTAMYLCATSRDFRGSATEAFFGQGTRLTVV.

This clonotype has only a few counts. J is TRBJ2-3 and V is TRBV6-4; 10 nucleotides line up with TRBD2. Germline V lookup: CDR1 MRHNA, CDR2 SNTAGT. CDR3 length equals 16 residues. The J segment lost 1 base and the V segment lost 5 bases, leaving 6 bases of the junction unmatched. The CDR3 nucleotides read TGTGCCAGCAGTAACACCGGGACTAGCGGCACAGATACGCAGTATTTT. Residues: CASSNTGTSGTDTQYF.

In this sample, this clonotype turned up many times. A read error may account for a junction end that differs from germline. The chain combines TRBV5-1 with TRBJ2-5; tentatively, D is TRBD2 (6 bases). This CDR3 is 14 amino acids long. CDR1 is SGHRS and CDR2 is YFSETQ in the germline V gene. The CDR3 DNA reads TGTGCCAGCAGCTTAAGGGACTCCCAAGAGACCCAGTACTTC. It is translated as CASSLRDSQETQYF.

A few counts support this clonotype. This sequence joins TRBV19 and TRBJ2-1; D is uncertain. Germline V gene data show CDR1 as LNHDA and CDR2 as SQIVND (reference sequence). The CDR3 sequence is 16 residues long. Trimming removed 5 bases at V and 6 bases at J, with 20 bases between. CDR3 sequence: CASSPPLGKVGNEQFF. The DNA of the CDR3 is TGTGCCAGTAGTCCCCCGTTGGGGAAGGTTGGCAATGAGCAGTTCTTC.

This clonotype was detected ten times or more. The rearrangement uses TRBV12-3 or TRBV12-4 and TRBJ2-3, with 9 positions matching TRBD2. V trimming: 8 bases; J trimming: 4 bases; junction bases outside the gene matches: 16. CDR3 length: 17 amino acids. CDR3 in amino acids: CASHPTSTRGGSDTQYF. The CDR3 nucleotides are TGTGCCAGCCACCCGACCTCAACGCGGGGGGGCTCAGATACGCAGTATTTT.

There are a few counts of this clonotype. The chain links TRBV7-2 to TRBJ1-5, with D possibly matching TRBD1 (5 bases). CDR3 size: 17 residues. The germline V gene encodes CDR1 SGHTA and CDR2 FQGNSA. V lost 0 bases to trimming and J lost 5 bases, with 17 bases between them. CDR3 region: CASSLAHHRDGDQPQHF. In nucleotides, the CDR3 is TGTGCCAGCAGCTTAGCGCACCACCGGGACGGAGATCAGCCCCAGCATTTT. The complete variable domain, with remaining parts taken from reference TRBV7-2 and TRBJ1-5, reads GAGVSQSPSNKVTEKGKDVELRCDPISGHTALYWYRQSLGQGLEFLIYFQGNSAPDKSGLPSDRFSAERTGGSVSTLTIQRTQQEDSAVYLCASSLAHHRDGDQPQHFGDGTRLSIL.

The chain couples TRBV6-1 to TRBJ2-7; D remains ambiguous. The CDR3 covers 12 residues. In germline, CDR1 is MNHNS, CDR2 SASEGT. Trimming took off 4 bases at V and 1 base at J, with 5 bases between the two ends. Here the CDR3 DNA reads TGTGCCAGCAGTGGGGCGTCCTACGAGCAGTACTTC. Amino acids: CASSGASYEQYF.

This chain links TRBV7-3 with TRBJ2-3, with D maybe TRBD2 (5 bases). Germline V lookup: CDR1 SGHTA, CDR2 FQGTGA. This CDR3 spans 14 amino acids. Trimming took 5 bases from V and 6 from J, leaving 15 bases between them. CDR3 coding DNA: TGTGCCAGCAGCCCGTCGGGGTCTCGGGATACGCAGTATTTT. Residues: CASSPSGSRDTQYF.

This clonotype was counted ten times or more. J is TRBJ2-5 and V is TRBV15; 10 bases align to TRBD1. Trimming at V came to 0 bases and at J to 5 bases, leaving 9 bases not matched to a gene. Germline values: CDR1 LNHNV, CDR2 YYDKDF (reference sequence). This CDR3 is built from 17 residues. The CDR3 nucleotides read TGTGCCACCAGCAGAGACGATTTGGGACAGGGGTCGGAGACCCAGTACTTC. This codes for CATSRDDLGQGSETQYF.

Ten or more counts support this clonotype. The CDR3 reads CASRPFDRGDNSPLHF. CDR3 DNA: TGTGCCAGCAGACCCTTTGACAGGGGGGATAATTCACCCCTCCACTTT. This chain connects TRBV3-1 to TRBJ1-6; 9 nucleotides line up with TRBD1. The CDR3 sequence is 16 residues long. Germline V CDR1 and CDR2: LGHDT, YNNKEL (reference sequence). The J segment lost 5 bases and the V segment lost 6 bases, leaving 8 bases of the junction unmatched.

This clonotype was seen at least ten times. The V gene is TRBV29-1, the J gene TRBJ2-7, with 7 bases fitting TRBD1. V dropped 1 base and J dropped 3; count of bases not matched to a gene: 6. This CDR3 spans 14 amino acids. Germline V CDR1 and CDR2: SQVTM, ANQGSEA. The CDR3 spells CSVEAPTGDYEQYF. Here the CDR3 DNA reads TGCAGCGTTGAAGCTCCCACAGGGGACTACGAGCAGTACTTC.

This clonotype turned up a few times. This CDR3 is CASSRQGAGYEQYF. DNA for the CDR3: TGTGCCAGCAGTCGACAGGGGGCAGGTTACGAGCAGTACTTC. V gene TRBV6-1 combines with J gene TRBJ2-7, with 10 bases lining up with TRBD1. The V gene's germline CDR1 is MNHNS and CDR2 SASEGT. The CDR3 is 14 residues long. The ends lost 5 bases at V and 4 bases at J; junction bases unmatched: 5.

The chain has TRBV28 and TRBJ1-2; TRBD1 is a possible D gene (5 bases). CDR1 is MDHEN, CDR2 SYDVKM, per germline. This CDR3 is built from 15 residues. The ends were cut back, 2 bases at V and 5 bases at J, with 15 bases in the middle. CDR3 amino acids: CASSLHGSKGYGYTF. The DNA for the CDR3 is TGTGCCAGCAGTTTACATGGCAGTAAGGGGTATGGCTACACCTTC.

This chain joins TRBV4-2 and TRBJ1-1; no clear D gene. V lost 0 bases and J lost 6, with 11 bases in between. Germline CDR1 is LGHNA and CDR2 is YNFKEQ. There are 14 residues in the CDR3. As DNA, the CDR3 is TGTGCCAGCAGCCAAGAAATTTACAGCCCTGAAGCTTTCTTT. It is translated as CASSQEIYSPEAFF.

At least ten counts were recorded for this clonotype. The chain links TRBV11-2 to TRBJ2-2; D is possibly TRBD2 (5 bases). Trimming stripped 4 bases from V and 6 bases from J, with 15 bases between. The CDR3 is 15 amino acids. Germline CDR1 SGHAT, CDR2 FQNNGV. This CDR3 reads CASSWEMAFSGELFF. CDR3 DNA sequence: TGTGCCAGCAGCTGGGAGATGGCGTTTTCCGGGGAGCTGTTTTTT.

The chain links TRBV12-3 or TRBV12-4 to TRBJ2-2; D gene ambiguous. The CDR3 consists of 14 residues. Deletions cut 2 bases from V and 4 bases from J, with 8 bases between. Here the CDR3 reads CASSLLVVTGELFF. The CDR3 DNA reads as TGTGCCAGCAGTTTATTAGTAGTCACCGGGGAGCTGTTTTTT.

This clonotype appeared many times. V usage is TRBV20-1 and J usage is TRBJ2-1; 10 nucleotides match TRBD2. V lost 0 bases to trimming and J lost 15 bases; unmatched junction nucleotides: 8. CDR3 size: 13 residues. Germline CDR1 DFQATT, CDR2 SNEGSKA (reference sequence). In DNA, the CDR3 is TGCAGTGCTAGAGATTCCCTAGCGGGAGTACGGTTCTTC. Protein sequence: CSARDSLAGVRFF.

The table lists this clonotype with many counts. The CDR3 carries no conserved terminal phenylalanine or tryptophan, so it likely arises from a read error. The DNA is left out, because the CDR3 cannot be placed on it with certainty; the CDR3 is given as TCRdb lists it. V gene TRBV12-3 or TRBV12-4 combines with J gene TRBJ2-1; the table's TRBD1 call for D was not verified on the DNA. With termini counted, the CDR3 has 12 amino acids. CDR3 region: CASSLVVGAAEL.